A selection of T cell receptor beta chains follows, all from one sample in a study of neurological immune-mediated disorders. Each CDR3 protein gets one entry after TCRdb re-called the 5' RACE reads with MiXCR. Of just under 45,000 distinct CDR3 sequences in the sample, about an eighth are singletons; the top ten hold about 1.3%. The sequencing input was PBMCs. All receptors come from a female donor in good health. CDR3s include the opening cysteine and the closing phenylalanine or tryptophan. The D gene is left open where the match is weak. Not all rows give a size; the values are once, few, many and, for expanded clones, a class.

TRBJ1-1 TRBD1 few TRBV7-9 CASSLNQGAGEAFF TGTGCCAGCAGCTTAAATCAGGGGGCAGGCGAAGCTTTCTTT
TRBJ1-1 TRBD1 many TRBV6-5 CASSYLRAGQGLEAFF TGTGCCAGCAGTTACCTCCGGGCGGGACAGGGCCTTGAAGCTTTCTTT
TRBJ2-1 TRBD2 many TRBV15 CATSVLAGAYNEQFF TGTGCCACCAGCGTGCTAGCGGGAGCTTACAATGAGCAGTTCTTC
TRBJ1-1 NA NA TRBV20-1 CSAQHQWDTEAFF TGCAGTGCCCAGCACCAGTGGGACACTGAAGCTTTCTTT
TRBJ1-4 NA many TRBV20-1 CSASIGYSINEKLFF TGCAGTGCTAGTATCGGTTACTCAATCAATGAAAAACTGTTTTTT
TRBJ1-2 NA many TRBV7-6 CASSLDERYGYTF TGTGCCAGCAGCTTAGATGAGCGCTATGGCTACACCTTC
TRBJ2-7 NA many TRBV20-1 CSARGPSGEQYF TGCAGTGCTAGAGGGCCCTCGGGGGAGCAGTACTTC
TRBJ1-5 TRBD1 many TRBV20-1 CSAGGDRGLQGQPQHF TGCAGTGCTGGGGGGGACAGGGGCCTTCAAGGGCAGCCCCAGCATTTT
TRBJ2-1 NA NA TRBV7-9 CASSPGSSAYNEQFF TGTGCCAGCAGCCCCGGGTCTAGCGCTTACAATGAGCAGTTCTTC
TRBJ2-7 NA many TRBV12-3/TRBV12-4 CASSFGEWEQYF TGTGCCAGCAGTTTCGGGGAGTGGGAGCAGTACTTC
TRBJ1-1 NA many TRBV7-9 CASSLEGAGAEAFF TGTGCCAGCAGCTTAGAAGGGGCAGGGGCTGAAGCTTTCTTT
TRBJ2-3 NA many TRBV30 CAWSALGVAADTQYF TGTGCCTGGAGTGCCCTCGGCGTGGCTGCAGACACGCAGTATTTT
TRBJ2-4 NA many TRBV2 CASAPGHGTKNIQYF TGTGCCAGCGCTCCCGGGCACGGGACCAAAAACATTCAGTACTTC
TRBJ2-2 TRBD1 many TRBV12-3/TRBV12-4 CASSSRQGSTGELFF TGTGCCAGCAGTTCCCGACAGGGATCGACCGGGGAGCTGTTTTTT
TRBJ1-1 NA many TRBV20-1 CSARSPWGTEAFF TGCAGTGCTAGGAGCCCCTGGGGCACTGAAGCTTTCTTT
TRBJ1-1 NA few TRBV6-1 CASSERVAEAFF TGTGCCAGCAGTGAGAGAGTCGCTGAAGCTTTCTTT
TRBJ1-2 TRBD1 many TRBV6-5 CASGTRDRVPTESYTF TGTGCCAGCGGGACCCGGGACAGGGTGCCGACCGAGAGCTACACCTTC
TRBJ2-4 NA NA TRBV5-1 CVSSRETYQNIQYF TGCGTCAGCAGCCGGGAGACATACCAAAACATTCAGTACTTC
TRBJ2-7 NA many TRBV3-1 CASSHSAGTPSEQYF TGTGCCAGCAGCCACTCTGCCGGGACCCCGAGCGAGCAGTACTTC
TRBJ2-5 TRBD2 many TRBV2 CASTLAGGVETQYF TGTGCCAGCACGCTAGCGGGAGGGGTTGAGACCCAGTACTTC
TRBJ1-5 NA many TRBV6-2/TRBV6-3 CASSSRGADSNQPQHF TGTGCCAGCAGTTCCCGGGGGGCAGACAGCAATCAGCCCCAGCATTTT
TRBJ1-2 TRBD1 many TRBV5-1 CASSLGGGSYGYTF TGCGCCAGCAGCTTGGGAGGGGGCTCGTATGGCTACACCTTC
TRBJ2-3 TRBD1 many TRBV20-1 CSAPPGQPDRDTQYF TGCAGTGCTCCACCGGGACAGCCAGACCGAGATACGCAGTATTTT
TRBJ2-2 NA many TRBV12-3/TRBV12-4 CASSLLAGAAKRELFF TGTGCCAGCAGTTTATTAGCAGGTGCAGCGAAGAGGGAGCTGTTTTTT
TRBJ2-7 TRBD2 many TRBV7-9 CASSLVAAGGGPREKYF TGTGCCAGCAGCTTAGTAGCCGCCGGCGGGGGGCCCCGCGAGAAATACTTC
TRBJ2-1 TRBD1 many TRBV2 CASSENTGGTYNEQFF TGTGCCAGCAGTGAGAATACAGGGGGTACCTACAATGAGCAGTTCTTC
TRBJ1-1 TRBD1 many TRBV5-1 CASSPTQGQGSRNTEAFF TGCGCCAGCAGCCCAACACAAGGACAGGGGTCTAGGAACACTGAAGCTTTCTTT
TRBJ2-1 NA many TRBV12-3/TRBV12-4 CASSAKSDLSEQFF TGTGCCAGCAGCGCAAAGTCGGACCTCTCTGAGCAGTTCTTC
TRBJ1-1 TRBD1 many TRBV18 CASSTRGTGGANTEAFF TGTGCCAGCTCAACTAGAGGGACAGGGGGCGCGAACACTGAAGCTTTCTTT
TRBJ2-7 NA many TRBV7-2 CASSRFLYEQYF TGTGCCAGCAGCCGTTTCCTCTACGAGCAGTACTTC
TRBJ1-2 NA few TRBV3-1 CASSHLTPFYTF TGTGCCAGCAGCCACTTGACGCCCTTCTACACCTTC
TRBJ1-5 NA many TRBV7-8 CASSFTQNSNQPQHF TGTGCCAGCAGCTTTACGCAAAATAGCAATCAGCCCCAGCATTTT
TRBJ2-1 NA many TRBV20-1 CSAKRSGVYNEQFF TGCAGTGCTAAACGTAGCGGAGTATACAATGAGCAGTTCTTC
TRBJ2-3 NA NA TRBV7-2 CASSFRRSTDTQYF TGTGCCAGCAGCTTTAGGAGGAGCACAGATACGCAGTATTTT
TRBJ1-3 NA many TRBV27 CASSPCCFSSSGNTIYF TGTGCCAGCAGTCCTTGTTGCTTCAGCAGCTCTGGAAACACCATATATTTT
TRBJ1-1 NA many TRBV29-1 CSVEGQGNTEAFF TGCAGCGTTGAAGGCCAGGGAAACACTGAAGCTTTCTTT
TRBJ1-1 TRBD1 many TRBV20-1 CSARGLRGFNTEAFF TGCAGTGCTAGAGGCCTCAGGGGGTTTAACACTGAAGCTTTCTTT
TRBJ2-1 NA many TRBV2 CASSSRTGYNEQFF TGTGCCAGCAGTTCTAGGACTGGCTACAATGAGCAGTTCTTC
TRBJ2-7 TRBD2 many TRBV11-3 CASSLRGEGLYSYEQYF TGTGCCAGCAGCCTACGTGGGGAGGGGTTATACTCCTACGAGCAGTACTTC
TRBJ1-5 NA many TRBV9 CASSVGRDQPQHF TGTGCCAGCAGCGTGGGCAGGGATCAGCCCCAGCATTTT
TRBJ2-3 TRBD1 many TRBV13 CASSLSDRRPDTQYF TGTGCCAGCAGCTTATCGGACAGGAGGCCAGATACGCAGTATTTT
TRBJ2-1 TRBD2 many TRBV7-2 CASSTAGGHYNEQFF TGTGCCAGCAGCACTGCGGGAGGGCACTACAATGAGCAGTTCTTC
TRBJ2-7 TRBD1 many TRBV29-1 CSVGQGFDEQYF TGCAGCGTGGGACAGGGGTTTGACGAGCAGTACTTC
TRBJ2-2 TRBD2 many TRBV5-4 CASSTPSGRADGELFF TGTGCCAGCAGCACCCCAAGCGGGAGGGCCGACGGGGAGCTGTTTTTT
TRBJ1-1 TRBD1 many TRBV5-1 CASSLEARTGGRTEAFF TGCGCCAGCAGCTTGGAAGCAAGGACAGGGGGGAGGACTGAAGCTTTCTTT
TRBJ1-2 NA many TRBV6-1 CASNREGASGYTF TGTGCCAGCAATCGTGAAGGGGCTAGTGGCTACACCTTC
TRBJ1-2 NA many TRBV7-2 CASSHKGGYGYTF TGTGCCAGCAGTCACAAAGGAGGGTATGGCTACACCTTC
TRBJ1-1 NA many TRBV5-1 CASSSTGGNTEAFF TGCGCCAGCAGCTCGACTGGGGGGAACACTGAAGCTTTCTTT
TRBJ1-1 NA many TRBV11-3 CASSPGVYTEAFF TGTGCCAGCAGCCCGGGGGTGTACACTGAAGCTTTCTTT
TRBJ1-1 TRBD1 NA TRBV7-3 CASRHRRDSVEAFF TGTGCCAGCAGGCATAGGAGGGACAGCGTTGAAGCTTTCTTT
TRBJ2-7 NA many TRBV30 CAWSVSAHEQYF TGTGCCTGGAGTGTAAGTGCCCACGAGCAGTACTTC
TRBJ2-7 NA NA TRBV7-2 CASVPGTRVRISEKGPYEQYF TGTGCCAGCGTTCCCGGCACTAGGGTACGGATCTCAGAGAAGGGGCCCTACGAGCAGTACTTC
TRBJ1-1 NA many TRBV10-1 CASSEGGQAFF TGCGCCAGCAGTGAAGGTGGGCAAGCTTTCTTT
TRBJ2-7 NA many TRBV5-1 CASSLGTYSSYEQYF TGCGCCAGCAGCTTGGGCACGTATAGCTCCTACGAGCAGTACTTC
TRBJ2-1 TRBD2 many TRBV20-1 CSASGLAGESYNEQFF TGCAGTGCTTCGGGACTAGCGGGGGAGTCCTACAATGAGCAGTTCTTC
TRBJ2-7 NA many TRBV9 CASSVGGGGIYEQYF TGTGCCAGCAGCGTAGGTGGAGGGGGCATCTACGAGCAGTACTTC
TRBJ1-5 NA many TRBV2 CANKIAGTLYRAQHF TGTGCCAACAAGATTGCCGGGACACTCTACCGGGCCCAGCATTTT